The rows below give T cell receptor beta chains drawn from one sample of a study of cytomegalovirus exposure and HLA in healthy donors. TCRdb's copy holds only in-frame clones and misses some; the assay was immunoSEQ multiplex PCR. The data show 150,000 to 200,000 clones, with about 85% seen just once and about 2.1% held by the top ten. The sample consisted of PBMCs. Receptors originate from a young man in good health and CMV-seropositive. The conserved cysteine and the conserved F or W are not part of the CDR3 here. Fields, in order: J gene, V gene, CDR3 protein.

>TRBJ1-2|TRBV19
ASSRTGYGYT
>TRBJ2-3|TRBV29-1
SVEGGQGADTQY
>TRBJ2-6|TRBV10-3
AISAGTVEREDVLT
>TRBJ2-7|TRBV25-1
AAAPKTGGESYEQY
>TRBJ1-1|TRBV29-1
SVEKGGGGSTEAF
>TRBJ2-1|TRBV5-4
ASSSPAGGYNEQF
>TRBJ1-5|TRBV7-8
ASSPLYLGTEGNQPQH
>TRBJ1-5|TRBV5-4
ASSLGQGGNQPQH
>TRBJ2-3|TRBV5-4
ASSRLAGASTDTQY
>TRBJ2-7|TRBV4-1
ASSQAGTGSFYEQY
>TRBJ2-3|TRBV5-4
ASSFPGSTDTQY
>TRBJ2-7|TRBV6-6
ASSYSSLYEQY
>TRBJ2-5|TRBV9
ASTEGAGEKETQY
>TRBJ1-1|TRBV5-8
ASSWGTGTNTEAF
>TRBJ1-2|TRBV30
AWTLTGGLYGYT
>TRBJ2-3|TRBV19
ASSTQPGQRGGADTQY
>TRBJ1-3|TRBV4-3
ASSWTGNSGNTIY
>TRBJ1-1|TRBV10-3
AISEPGQETEAF
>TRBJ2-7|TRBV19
ASSRQGNAYEQY
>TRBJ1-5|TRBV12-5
ASGPRTGGNSNQPQH
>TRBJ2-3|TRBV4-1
ASSQFVGPDTQY
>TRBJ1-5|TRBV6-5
ASSQQGAGQPQH
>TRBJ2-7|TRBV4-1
ASSQGGGEQY
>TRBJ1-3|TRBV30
ASDGVGGNTIY